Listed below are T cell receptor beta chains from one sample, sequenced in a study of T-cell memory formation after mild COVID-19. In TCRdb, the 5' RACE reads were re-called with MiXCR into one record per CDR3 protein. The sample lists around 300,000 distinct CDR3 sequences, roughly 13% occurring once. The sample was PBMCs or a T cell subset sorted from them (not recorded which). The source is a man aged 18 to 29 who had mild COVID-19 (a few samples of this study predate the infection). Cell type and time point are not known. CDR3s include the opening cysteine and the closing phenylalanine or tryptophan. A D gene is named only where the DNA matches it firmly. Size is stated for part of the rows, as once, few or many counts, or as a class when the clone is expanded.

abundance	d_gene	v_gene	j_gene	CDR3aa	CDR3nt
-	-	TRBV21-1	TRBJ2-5	CASSPGTGAQETQYF	TGTGCCAGCAGCCCTGGGACAGGGGCTCAAGAGACCCAGTACTTC
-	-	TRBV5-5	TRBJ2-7	CASSLSLGALSYEQYF	TGTGCCAGCAGCTTGAGCCTGGGTGCTCTCTCCTACGAGCAGTACTTC
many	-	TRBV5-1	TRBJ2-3	CASTSEGDTQYF	TGCGCCAGCACCAGCGAGGGTGATACGCAGTATTTT
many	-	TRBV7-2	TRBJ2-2	CASSFQIGTGELFF	TGTGCCAGCAGCTTCCAGATCGGCACCGGGGAGCTGTTTTTT
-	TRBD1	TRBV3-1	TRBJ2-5	CASSQQQGGETQYF	TGTGCCAGCAGCCAACAACAGGGGGGAGAGACCCAGTACTTC
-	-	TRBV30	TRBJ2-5	CAWTPGETQYF	TGTGCCTGGACCCCCGGAGAGACCCAGTACTTC
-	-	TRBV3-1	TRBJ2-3	CASSQMSFRTDTQYF	TGTGCCAGCAGCCAGATGAGCTTTCGCACAGATACGCAGTATTTT
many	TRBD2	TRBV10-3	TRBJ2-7	CAIREGLAGVSYEQYF	TGTGCCATCAGAGAGGGACTAGCGGGGGTCTCCTACGAGCAGTACTTC
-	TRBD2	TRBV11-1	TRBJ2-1	CASSQQANSWGGYNEQFF	TGTGCCAGCAGCCAACAGGCCAACTCCTGGGGGGGCTACAATGAGCAGTTCTTC
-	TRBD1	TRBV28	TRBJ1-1	CASGTGGAMNTEAFF	TGTGCCAGCGGGACAGGGGGCGCCATGAACACTGAAGCTTTCTTT
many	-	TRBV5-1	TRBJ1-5	CASSSGYSNQPQHF	TGCGCCAGCAGCTCCGGCTATAGCAATCAGCCCCAGCATTTT
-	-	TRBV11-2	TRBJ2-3	CASSPREGGRIDTQYF	TGTGCCAGCAGCCCCCGTGAGGGGGGGCGAATAGATACGCAGTATTTT
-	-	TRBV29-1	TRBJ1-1	CSVEVTGIWTEAFF	TGCAGCGTTGAAGTCACCGGGATTTGGACTGAAGCTTTCTTT
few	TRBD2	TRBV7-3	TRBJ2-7	CASSLTSGTEYEQYF	TGTGCCAGCAGCCTCACTAGCGGGACAGAATACGAGCAGTACTTC
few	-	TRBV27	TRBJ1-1	CASSGALEAFF	TGTGCCAGCAGCGGGGCTCTTGAAGCTTTCTTT
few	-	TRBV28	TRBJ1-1	CASSRALVAFF	TGTGCCAGCAGCCGGGCGTTAGTAGCTTTCTTT
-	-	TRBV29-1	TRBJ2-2	CSVEVEGATGELFF	TGCAGCGTTGAGGTGGAGGGGGCGACCGGGGAGCTGTTTTTT
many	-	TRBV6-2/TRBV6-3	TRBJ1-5	CASSTWWAVNSNQPQHF	TGTGCCAGCAGCACCTGGTGGGCTGTCAATAGCAATCAGCCCCAGCATTTT
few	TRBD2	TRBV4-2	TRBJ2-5	CASSQSSGGAGETQYF	TGTGCCAGCAGCCAGAGTAGCGGGGGGGCCGGGGAGACCCAGTACTTC
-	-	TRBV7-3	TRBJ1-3	CASSSMGGGGNTIYF	TGTGCCAGCAGCTCCATGGGGGGCGGTGGAAACACCATATATTTT
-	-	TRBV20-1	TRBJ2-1	CSASELAEKRGEQFF	TGCAGTGCTAGTGAGCTAGCAGAAAAACGGGGTGAGCAGTTCTTC
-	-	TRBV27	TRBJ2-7	CASSSTQGGYEQYF	TGTGCCAGCAGTTCAACACAGGGGGGGTACGAGCAGTACTTC
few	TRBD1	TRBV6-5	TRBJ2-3	CASSGQGALTDTQYF	TGTGCCAGCAGTGGCCAGGGGGCGCTCACAGATACGCAGTATTTT
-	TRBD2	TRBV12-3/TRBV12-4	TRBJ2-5	CASSPPRAGVETQYF	TGTGCCAGCAGTCCGCCGCGAGCGGGGGTAGAGACCCAGTACTTC
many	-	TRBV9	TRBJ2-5	CASSVAFGGIQETQYF	TGTGCCAGCAGCGTAGCTTTCGGGGGTATCCAAGAGACCCAGTACTTC
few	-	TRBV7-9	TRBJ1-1	CASSPLRVPEAFF	TGTGCCAGCAGCCCACTCAGGGTCCCTGAAGCTTTCTTT
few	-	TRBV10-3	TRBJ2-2	CAIRNTGELFF	TGTGCCATCAGGAACACCGGGGAGCTGTTTTTT
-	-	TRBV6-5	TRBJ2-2	CASSYGQPFNTGELFF	TGTGCCAGCAGTTACGGACAGCCCTTCAACACCGGGGAGCTGTTTTTT
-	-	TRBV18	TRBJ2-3	CASSPAGRAGDTQYF	TGTGCCAGCTCACCCGCGGGACGGGCGGGAGATACGCAGTATTTT
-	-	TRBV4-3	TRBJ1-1	CASSQDRRNTEAFF	TGCGCCAGCAGCCAAGACAGGAGGAACACTGAAGCTTTCTTT
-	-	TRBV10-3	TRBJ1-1	CAIRRGLTGLDTEAFF	TGTGCCATCAGGAGGGGCTTAACGGGGCTCGACACTGAAGCTTTCTTT
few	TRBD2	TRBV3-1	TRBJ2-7	CASSQHGRGAYEQYF	TGTGCCAGCAGCCAACATGGGAGGGGAGCGTACGAGCAGTACTTC
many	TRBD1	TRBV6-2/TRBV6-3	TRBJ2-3	CASIPGGQFTDTQYF	TGTGCCAGCATTCCAGGGGGACAGTTCACAGATACGCAGTATTTT
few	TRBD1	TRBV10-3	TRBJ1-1	CAISGRTGIEAFF	TGTGCCATCAGTGGGAGGACAGGGATTGAAGCTTTCTTT
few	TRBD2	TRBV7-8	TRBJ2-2	CASSLTKQGWRGGYPNTGELFF	TGTGCCAGCAGCCTAACCAAGCAGGGTTGGCGGGGGGGATACCCGAACACCGGGGAGCTGTTTTTT
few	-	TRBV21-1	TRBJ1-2	CASSPRDRDYYGYTF	TGTGCCAGCAGCCCCCGGGACAGGGACTACTATGGCTACACCTTC
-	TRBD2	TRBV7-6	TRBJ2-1	CASSSLGLAGNEQFF	TGTGCCAGCAGCTCACTAGGACTAGCGGGGAATGAGCAGTTCTTC
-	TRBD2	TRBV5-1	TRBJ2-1	CASSLPGLNNEQFF	TGCGCCAGCAGCTTACCGGGACTAAACAATGAGCAGTTCTTC
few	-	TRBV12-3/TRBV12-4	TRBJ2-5	CASSPRQYRGTQYF	TGTGCCAGCAGTCCGCGACAATACCGGGGGACCCAGTACTTC
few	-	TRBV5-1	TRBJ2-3	CASNLGPTDTQYF	TGCGCCAGCAATTTGGGCCCCACAGATACGCAGTATTTT
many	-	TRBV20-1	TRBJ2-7	CSVVTASYEQYF	TGCAGTGTGGTGACAGCGAGCTACGAGCAGTACTTC
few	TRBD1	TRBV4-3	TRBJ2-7	CASSQGGWTGLYEQYF	TGCGCCAGCAGCCAAGGAGGCTGGACAGGCCTCTACGAGCAGTACTTC
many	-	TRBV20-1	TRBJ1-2	CSAQDHSGYGYTF	TGCAGTGCGCAGGATCATTCTGGCTATGGCTACACCTTC
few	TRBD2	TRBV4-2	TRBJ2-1	CASSPADLMGLAGDNEQFF	TGTGCCAGCAGCCCGGCGGACTTAATGGGACTAGCGGGGGACAATGAGCAGTTCTTC
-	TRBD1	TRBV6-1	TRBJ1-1	CASRGKGARVTEAFF	TGTGCCAGCCGGGGGAAGGGGGCGCGAGTCACTGAAGCTTTCTTT
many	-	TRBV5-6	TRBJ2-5	CASSLFATAAGTQYF	TGTGCCAGCAGCTTGTTCGCGACAGCCGCAGGGACCCAGTACTTC
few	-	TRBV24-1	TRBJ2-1	CATSDGPGNEQFF	TGTGCCACCAGTGATGGTCCCGGGAATGAGCAGTTCTTC
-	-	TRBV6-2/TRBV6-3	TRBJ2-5	CASSYVTGAQETQYF	TGTGCCAGCAGTTACGTAACAGGTGCCCAAGAGACCCAGTACTTC
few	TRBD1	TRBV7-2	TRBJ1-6	CASSFSQGGSPLHF	TGTGCCAGCAGCTTTTCGCAGGGGGGTTCACCCCTCCACTTT
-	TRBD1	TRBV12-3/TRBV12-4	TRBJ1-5	CASSLGTGGRQPQHF	TGTGCCAGCAGTCTCGGGACAGGGGGCAGGCAGCCCCAGCATTTT
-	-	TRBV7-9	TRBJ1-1	CASSLGNWGDTEAFF	TGTGCCAGCAGCTTAGGAAACTGGGGGGACACTGAAGCTTTCTTT
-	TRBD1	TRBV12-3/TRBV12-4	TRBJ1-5	CASRTDRRYSNQPQHF	TGTGCCAGCAGAACGGACAGGAGATATAGCAATCAGCCCCAGCATTTT
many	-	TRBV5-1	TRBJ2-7	CASSLAGASYEQYF	TGCGCCAGCAGCTTGGCCGGGGCGTCCTACGAGCAGTACTTC